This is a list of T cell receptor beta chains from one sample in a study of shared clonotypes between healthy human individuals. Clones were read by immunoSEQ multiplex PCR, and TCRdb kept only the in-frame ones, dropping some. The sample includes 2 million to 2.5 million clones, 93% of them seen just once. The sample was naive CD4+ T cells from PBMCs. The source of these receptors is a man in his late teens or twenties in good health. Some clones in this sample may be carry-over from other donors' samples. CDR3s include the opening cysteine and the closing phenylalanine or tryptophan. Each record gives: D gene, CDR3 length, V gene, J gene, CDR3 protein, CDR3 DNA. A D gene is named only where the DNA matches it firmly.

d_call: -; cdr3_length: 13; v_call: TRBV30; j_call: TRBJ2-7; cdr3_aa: CAWSVLLGDEQYF; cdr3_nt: TGTGCCTGGAGTGTACTCCTTGGGGACGAGCAGTACTTC
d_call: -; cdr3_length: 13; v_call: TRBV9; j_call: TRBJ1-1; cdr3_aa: CASSVGPNTEAFF; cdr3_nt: TGTGCCAGCAGCGTAGGACCGAACACTGAAGCTTTCTTT
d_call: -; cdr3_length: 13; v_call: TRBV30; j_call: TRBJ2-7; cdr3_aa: CAWSRGSRYEQYF; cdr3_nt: TGTGCCTGGAGTAGAGGGAGTCGGTACGAGCAGTACTTC
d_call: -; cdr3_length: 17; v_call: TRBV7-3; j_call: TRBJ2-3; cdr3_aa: CASSLKGRAMAADTQYF; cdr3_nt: TGTGCCAGCAGCTTAAAGGGCAGGGCCATGGCAGCAGATACGCAGTATTTT
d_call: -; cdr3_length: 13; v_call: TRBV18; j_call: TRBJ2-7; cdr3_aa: CASGEYPSYEQYF; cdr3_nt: TGTGCCAGTGGGGAGTACCCCTCCTACGAGCAGTACTTC
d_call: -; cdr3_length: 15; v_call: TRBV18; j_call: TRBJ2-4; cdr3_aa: CASSPALVAKNIQYF; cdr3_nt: TGTGCCAGCTCACCAGCATTGGTAGCCAAAAACATTCAGTACTTC
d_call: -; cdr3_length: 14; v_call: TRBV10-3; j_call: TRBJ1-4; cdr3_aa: CAIIRLSTNEKLFF; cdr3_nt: TGTGCCATCATAAGGCTGAGTACTAATGAAAAACTGTTTTTT
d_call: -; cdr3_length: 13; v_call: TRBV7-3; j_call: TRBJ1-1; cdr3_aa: CASSLSQYTEAFF; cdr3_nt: TGTGCCAGCAGCTTAAGTCAGTACACTGAAGCTTTCTTT
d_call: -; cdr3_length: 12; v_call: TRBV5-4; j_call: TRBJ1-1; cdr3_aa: CASSPLNTEAFF; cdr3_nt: TGTGCCAGCAGCCCGTTGAACACTGAAGCTTTCTTT
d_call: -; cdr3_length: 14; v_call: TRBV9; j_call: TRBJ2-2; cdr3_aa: CASSSTPNTGELFF; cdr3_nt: TGTGCCAGCAGCTCTACCCCGAACACCGGGGAGCTGTTTTTT
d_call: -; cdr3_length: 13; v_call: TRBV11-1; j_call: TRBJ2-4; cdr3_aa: CASQDLAKNIQYF; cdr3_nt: TGTGCCAGCCAAGACCTAGCCAAAAACATTCAGTACTTC
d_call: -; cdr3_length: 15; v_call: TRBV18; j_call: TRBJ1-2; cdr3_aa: CASSPSREVDYGYTF; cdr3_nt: TGTGCCAGCTCACCTTCCAGGGAGGTTGACTATGGCTACACCTTC
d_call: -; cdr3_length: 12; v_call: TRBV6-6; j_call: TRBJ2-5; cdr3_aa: CASGGVQETQYF; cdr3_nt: TGTGCCAGCGGGGGCGTTCAAGAGACCCAGTACTTC
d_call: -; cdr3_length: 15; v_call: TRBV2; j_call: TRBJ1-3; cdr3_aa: CASSAAASSGNTIYF; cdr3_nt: TGTGCCAGCAGTGCTGCAGCCAGCTCTGGAAACACCATATATTTT
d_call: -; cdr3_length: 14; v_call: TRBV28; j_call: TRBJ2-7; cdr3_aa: CASSIPGSYYEQYF; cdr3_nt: TGTGCCAGCAGCATTCCTGGGTCTTACTACGAGCAGTACTTC
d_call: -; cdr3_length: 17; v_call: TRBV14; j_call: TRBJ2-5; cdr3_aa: CASSQRGSKTPGETQYF; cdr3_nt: TGTGCCAGCAGCCAACGAGGGAGCAAGACCCCAGGAGAGACCCAGTACTTC
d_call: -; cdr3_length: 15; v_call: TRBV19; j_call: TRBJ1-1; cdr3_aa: CASSRGRGSDTEAFF; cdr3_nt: TGTGCCAGTAGTAGGGGGCGGGGTTCTGACACTGAAGCTTTCTTT
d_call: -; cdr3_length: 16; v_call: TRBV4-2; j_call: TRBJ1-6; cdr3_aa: CASSQDPYVYNSPLHF; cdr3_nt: TGTGCCAGCAGCCAAGACCCCTACGTTTATAATTCACCCCTCCACTTT
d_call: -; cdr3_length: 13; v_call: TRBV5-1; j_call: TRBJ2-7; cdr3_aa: CASSLFGTYLTYF; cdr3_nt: TGCGCCAGCAGCTTATTTGGGACCTATTTAACGTACTTC
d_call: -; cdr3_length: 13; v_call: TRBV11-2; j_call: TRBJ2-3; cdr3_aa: CASSPTNGVTQYF; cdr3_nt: TGTGCCAGCAGCCCCACAAACGGGGTGACGCAGTATTTT
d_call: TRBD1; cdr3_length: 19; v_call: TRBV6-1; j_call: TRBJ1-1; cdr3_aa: CASSEVQAGTATIYTEAFF; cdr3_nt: TGTGCCAGCAGTGAAGTCCAAGCCGGGACAGCAACGATTTACACTGAAGCTTTCTTT